This T cell receptor beta chain was documented in a study of blood T cell repertoires in COVID-19. Study background: Material from acute and convalescent COVID-19 was sourced from the United States, Italy and Spain. Nucleic acid was either cDNA or gDNA, and it came from T cells, B-cell-depleted T cells, or PBMCs.

Original methodology: It was from reference gene primer amplification that nucleated cell counts were estimated. Sequencing used immunoSEQ multiplex PCR; TCRdb keeps in-frame clones, though not all of them. V and J calls and clone size follow that table, whereas D and trimming were derived from the DNA. The data show 120,000 to 150,000 clones, 84% seen once. Germline V gene sequence: CDR1 LNHDA, CDR2 SQIVND (reference sequence). The CDR3 sequence is 16 residues long. Trimming cost V 6 bases and J 0 bases; bases outside gene matches: 4. Cohorts were based on clinical histories the participants reported.

The chain carries TRBV19 and TRBJ1-6, with TRBD1 matching over 8 bases. This receptor was identified in a woman in her forties or fifties who had been exposed to COVID-19. The sequenced sample was PBMCs or T cells enriched from blood (not recorded which). The DNA for the CDR3 is TGTGCCAGTAGCGGACAGGGAGGCTCCTATAATTCACCCCTCCACTTT. Amino acid sequence: CASSGQGGSYNSPLHF. The full variable domain, its missing parts supplied by reference TRBV19 and TRBJ1-6, is DGGITQSPKYLFRKEGQNVTLSCEQNLNHDAMYWYRQDPGQGLRLIYYSQIVNDFQKGDIAEGYSVSREKKESFPLTVTSAQKNPTAFYLCASSGQGGSYNSPLHFGNGTRLTVT.